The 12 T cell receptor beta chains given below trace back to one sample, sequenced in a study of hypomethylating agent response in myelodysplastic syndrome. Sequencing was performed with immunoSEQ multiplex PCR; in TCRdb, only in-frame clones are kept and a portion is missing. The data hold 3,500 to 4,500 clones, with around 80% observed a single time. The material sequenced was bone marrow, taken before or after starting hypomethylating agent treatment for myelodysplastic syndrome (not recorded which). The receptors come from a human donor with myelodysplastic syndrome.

CDR3 in DNA: TGTGCCAGCAGTTACTCGATGGCGGGAGATGCAGATACGCAGTATTTT. It codes for CASSYSMAGDADTQYF. This rearrangement joins TRBV6-5 to TRBJ2-3; 7 positions agree with TRBD2. Germline V gives CDR1 MNHEY, CDR2 SVGAGI. The CDR3 contains 16 residues. With V trimmed by 0 bases and J by 4 bases, 7 bases remained unmatched.

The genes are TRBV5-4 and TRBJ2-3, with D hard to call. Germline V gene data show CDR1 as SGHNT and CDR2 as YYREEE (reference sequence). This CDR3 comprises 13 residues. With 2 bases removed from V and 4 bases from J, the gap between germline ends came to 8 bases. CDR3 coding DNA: TGTGCCAGCAGCTTTCAGGCGTCAGATACGCAGTATTTT. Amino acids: CASSFQASDTQYF.

The CDR3: CASTAGRRETQYF. CDR3 sequence (DNA): TGTGCCAGCACCGCTGGCCGGCGAGAGACCCAGTACTTC. The chain employs TRBV7-2 and TRBJ2-5; D not resolved. Trimming cost V 7 bases and J 4 bases, with 13 bases left between them. Germline values: CDR1 SGHTA, CDR2 FQGNSA. The CDR3 totals 13 residues.

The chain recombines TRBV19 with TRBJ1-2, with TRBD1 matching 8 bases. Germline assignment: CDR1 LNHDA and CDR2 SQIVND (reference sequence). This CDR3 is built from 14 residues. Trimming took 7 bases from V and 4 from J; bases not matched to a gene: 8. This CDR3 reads CASTMTGESYGYTF. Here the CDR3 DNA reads TGTGCCAGTACCATGACAGGGGAGAGCTATGGCTACACCTTC.

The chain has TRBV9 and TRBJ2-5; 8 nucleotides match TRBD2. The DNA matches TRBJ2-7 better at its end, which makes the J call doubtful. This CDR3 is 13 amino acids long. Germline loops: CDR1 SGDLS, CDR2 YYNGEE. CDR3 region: CASSEGLGREQYF. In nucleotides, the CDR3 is TGTGCCAGCAGCGAGGGACTAGGGCGCGAGCAGTACTTC.

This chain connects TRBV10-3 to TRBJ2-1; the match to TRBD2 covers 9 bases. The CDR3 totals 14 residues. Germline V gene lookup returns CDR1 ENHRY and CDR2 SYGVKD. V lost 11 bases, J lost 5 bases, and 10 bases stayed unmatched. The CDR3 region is CAASRLAEDNEQFF. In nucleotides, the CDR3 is TGTGCCGCCTCCAGACTAGCGGAGGACAATGAGCAGTTCTTC.

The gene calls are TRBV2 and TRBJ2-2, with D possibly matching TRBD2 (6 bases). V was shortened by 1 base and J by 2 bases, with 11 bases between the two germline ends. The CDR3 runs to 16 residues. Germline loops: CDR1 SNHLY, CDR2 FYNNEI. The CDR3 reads CASSEDGGSNTGELFF. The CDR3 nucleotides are TGTGCCAGCAGTGAAGACGGAGGGAGCAACACCGGGGAGCTGTTTTTT. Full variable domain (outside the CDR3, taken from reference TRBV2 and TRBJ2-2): EPEVTQTPSHQVTQMGQEVILRCVPISNHLYFYWYRQILGQKVEFLVSFYNNEISEKSEIFDDQFSVERPDGSNFTLKIRSTKLEDSAMYFCASSEDGGSNTGELFFGEGSRLTVL.

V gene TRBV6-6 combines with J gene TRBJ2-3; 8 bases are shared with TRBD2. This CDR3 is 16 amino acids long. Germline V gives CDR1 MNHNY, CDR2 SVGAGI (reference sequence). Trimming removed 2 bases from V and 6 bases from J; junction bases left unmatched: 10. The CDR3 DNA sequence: TGTGCCAGCAGTTACAAGAGCGGGAGCACATCGGATACGCAGTATTTT. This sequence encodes CASSYKSGSTSDTQYF.

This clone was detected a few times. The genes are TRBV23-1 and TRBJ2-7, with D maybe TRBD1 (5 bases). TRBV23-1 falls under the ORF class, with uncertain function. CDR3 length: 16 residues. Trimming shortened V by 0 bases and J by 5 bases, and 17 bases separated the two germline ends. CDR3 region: CASSQSGRAIFHEQYF. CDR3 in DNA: TGCGCCAGCAGTCAATCGGGCAGGGCCATTTTCCACGAGCAGTACTTC.

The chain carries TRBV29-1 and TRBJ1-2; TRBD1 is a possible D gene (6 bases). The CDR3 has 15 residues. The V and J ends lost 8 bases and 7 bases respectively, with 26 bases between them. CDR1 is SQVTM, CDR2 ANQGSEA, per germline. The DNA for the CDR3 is TGCAGCCTCCCCCTCTGGGGGGCGCCGTTAGGTGGCTACACCTTC. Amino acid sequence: CSLPLWGAPLGGYTF.

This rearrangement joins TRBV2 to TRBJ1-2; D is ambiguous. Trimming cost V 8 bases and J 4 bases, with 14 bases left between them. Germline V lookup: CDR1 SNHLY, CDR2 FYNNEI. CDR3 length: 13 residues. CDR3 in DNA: TGTGCCAGCGCGGCAGACAAACTCTATGGCTACACCTTC. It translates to CASAADKLYGYTF.

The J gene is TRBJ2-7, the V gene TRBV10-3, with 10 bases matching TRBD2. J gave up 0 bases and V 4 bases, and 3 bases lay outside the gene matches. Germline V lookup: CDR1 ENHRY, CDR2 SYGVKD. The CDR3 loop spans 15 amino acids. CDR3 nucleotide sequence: TGTGCCATCAGTGCGGGACTAGCGTTCTCCTACGAGCAGTACTTC. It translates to CAISAGLAFSYEQYF.